Presented here are 17 T cell receptor beta chains from one specimen sequenced in a study of pediatric ulcerative colitis. TCRdb's table, derived via immunoSEQ multiplex PCR, lists solely in-frame clones and lacks some. The data show fewer than 20,000 clones, with about 80% seen just once and 6.5% to 9.5% held by the top ten. During colonoscopy, one to two rectal pinch biopsies were collected. Sequencing input: gut tissue. These receptors came from a boy younger than 18 who was a control in a study of pediatric ulcerative colitis.

This clone is medium-sized within its sample. CDR3: CASKWAGDTEAFF. CDR3 nucleotide sequence: TGTGCCTCCAAGTGGGCAGGGGATACTGAAGCTTTCTTT. The chain couples TRBV11-2 to TRBJ1-1; tentative D call: TRBD1 (6 bases). Germline lookup yields CDR1 SGHAT and CDR2 FQNNGV. CDR3 size: 13 residues. V was clipped by 11 bases and J by 5 bases, with 18 bases between them. Complete variable domain (other parts from reference TRBV11-2 and TRBJ1-1): EAGVAQSPRYKIIEKRQSVAFWCNPISGHATLYWYQQILGQGPKLLIQFQNNGVVDDSQLPKDRFSAERLKGVDSTLKIQPAKLEDSAVYLCASKWAGDTEAFFGQGTRLTVV.

This clone was detected a few times. This sequence joins TRBV5-6 and TRBJ1-5; D is unclear. Germline V lookup: CDR1 SGHDT, CDR2 YYEEEE. This CDR3 is 13 amino acids long. V was cut by 0 bases and J by 8 bases, with 9 bases left in between. CDR3 nucleotides: TGTGCCAGCAGCTTGGGGGGTGAAGAGCCCCAGCATTTT. Amino acid sequence: CASSLGGEEPQHF.

A few counts support this clone. CDR3 bases: TGTGCCAGTAAACTACAGGGGGAAGGGTCCTACGAGCAGTACTTC. Its translation: CASKLQGEGSYEQYF. V gene TRBV19 combines with J gene TRBJ2-7; 8 bases are a match to TRBD1. Germline lookup yields CDR1 LNHDA and CDR2 SQIVND (reference sequence). The length of the CDR3 is 15 residues. J was trimmed by 1 base and V by 7 bases; bases with no gene match: 9.

This chain links TRBV30 with TRBJ2-1; TRBD2 matches at 9 bases. Germline loops: CDR1 GTSNPN, CDR2 SVGIG (reference sequence). This CDR3 has 15 amino acids. V shed 1 base and J 8 bases; nucleotides not matched to a gene: 9. The CDR3 sequence is CAWSGGAGGLYEQFF. DNA for the CDR3: TGTGCCTGGAGTGGCGGGGCGGGGGGGCTTTATGAGCAGTTCTTC. The full variable domain, with the rest looked up from reference TRBV30 and TRBJ2-1, is SQTIHQWPATLVQPVGSPLSLECTVEGTSNPNLYWYRQAAGRGLQLLFYSVGIGQISSEVPQNLSASRPQDRQFILSSKKLLLSDSGFYLCAWSGGAGGLYEQFFGPGTRLTVL.

This clone was found once. J is TRBJ2-3 and V is TRBV19, with TRBD2 matching 9 bases. Germline CDR1 reads LNHDA; CDR2 reads SQIVND (reference sequence). The CDR3 loop spans 15 amino acids. The V and J ends lost 6 bases and 2 bases, in that order; junction bases with no gene match: 6. The CDR3 sequence: CASRPLAGYTDTQYF. DNA of the CDR3: TGTGCCAGTAGGCCTCTAGCGGGATACACAGATACGCAGTATTTT.

The rearrangement joins TRBV7-2 to TRBJ1-2, with D perhaps TRBD1 (5 bases). The CDR3 extends over 13 amino acids. V lost 3 bases to trimming and J lost 5 bases, with 10 bases between them. CDR1 SGHTA and CDR2 FQGNSA come from the germline V gene. The CDR3 sequence is CASSFPRGYGYTF. The CDR3 DNA reads as TGTGCCAGCAGCTTCCCCCGGGGGTATGGCTACACCTTC.

The chain couples TRBV4-2 to TRBJ2-2; D is possibly TRBD1 or TRBD2 (6 bases each). The CDR3 contains 15 residues. In germline, CDR1 is LGHNA, CDR2 YNFKEQ. The ends were cut back, 4 bases at V and 2 bases at J, with 11 bases in the middle. This CDR3 reads CASSPGDTNTGELFF. CDR3 nucleotides: TGTGCCAGCAGCCCGGGGGACACTAACACCGGGGAGCTGTTTTTT.

This clone has just one count. The chain links TRBV7-3 to TRBJ2-1; maybe TRBD2 (5 bases). CDR3 length: 13 amino acids. V lost 3 bases, J lost 7 bases, and 10 bases lay in between. Per the germline V gene, CDR1 is SGHTA and CDR2 is FQGTGA. This CDR3 is CASSFGERNEQFF. CDR3 DNA: TGTGCCAGCAGCTTTGGGGAGAGGAATGAGCAGTTCTTC.

Here the CDR3 DNA reads TGTGCCAGCAGCTTGCGCCCAGGGAACTATGGCTACACCTTC. This gives the protein CASSLRPGNYGYTF. The V gene is TRBV7-2, the J gene TRBJ1-2; D is possibly TRBD1 (5 bases). The germline V gene has CDR1 SGHTA and CDR2 FQGNSA. Trimming left V 3 bases short and J 2 bases short, with 10 bases between. The CDR3 runs 14 residues.

This clone has a handful of counts. The V and J genes are TRBV4-1 and TRBJ1-1, with D tentatively TRBD1 (6 bases). Deletions cut 2 bases from V and 3 bases from J, with 19 bases between. This CDR3 spans 17 amino acids. Germline CDR1 reads MGHRA; CDR2 reads YSYEKL. The CDR3 is CASSQSSDAGADTEAFF. CDR3 coding DNA: TGCGCCAGCAGCCAATCTAGCGATGCGGGGGCAGACACTGAAGCTTTCTTT.

The chain couples TRBV18 to TRBJ2-7, with 7 bases matching TRBD2. The germline V gene has CDR1 KGHSH and CDR2 LQKENI. The CDR3 is 16 residues long. Germline trimming cut 2 bases from V and 0 bases from J; bases unmatched to any gene: 7. Written as DNA, the CDR3 is TGTGCCAGCTCACCAAGTTGGCGGGGGAGCTCCTACGAGCAGTACTTC. It encodes CASSPSWRGSSYEQYF.

This sequence joins TRBV5-8 and TRBJ2-5, with D perhaps assigned TRBD1 or TRBD2 (5 bases each). This CDR3 is 15 amino acids long. Germline values: CDR1 SGHTS, CDR2 YDEGEE. The V gene lost 4 bases and the J gene lost 4 bases, with 17 bases spanning the gap. The CDR3 here is CASSLEGTTGETQYF. Written as DNA, the CDR3 is TGTGCCAGCAGCCTGGAAGGGACGACGGGAGAGACCCAGTACTTC.

This sequence joins TRBV18 and TRBJ2-2; D is perhaps TRBD1 (6 bases). The CDR3 has 16 residues. Trimming removed 5 bases at V and 4 bases at J, with 17 bases between. From germline, CDR1 is KGHSH and CDR2 LQKENI. The CDR3 reads CASSATLTGTTGELFF. The CDR3 DNA sequence: TGTGCCAGCTCAGCAACCCTCACAGGGACCACCGGGGAGCTGTTTTTT.

About this clone: One junction end does not reproduce the germline sequence, and a read error may be involved. The gene calls are TRBV7-7 and TRBJ2-5, with 7 bases identical to TRBD2. CDR1 and CDR2 from the germline V gene are SSHAT and FNYEAQ (reference sequence). This CDR3 is built from 19 residues. The CDR3 loop is CASSLGTTSRLQYQETQYF. In DNA, the CDR3 is TGTGCTAGCAGCTTAGGGACTACCAGCAGGCTCCAGTACCAAGAGACCCAGTACTTC.

This clone was recorded a few times. The V and J genes are TRBV19 and TRBJ1-5; a possible D gene is TRBD1 (5 bases). V lost 6 bases to trimming and J lost 4 bases, with 10 bases between them. This CDR3 has 13 residues. Germline V CDR1 and CDR2: LNHDA, SQIVND (reference sequence). The DNA of the CDR3 is TGTGCCAGTAGCCCGACAGCTAATCAGCCCCAGCATTTT. Translation: CASSPTANQPQHF.

This sequence joins TRBV6-5 and TRBJ2-7; 7 bases match TRBD1. With 7 bases clipped from V and 6 bases from J, the junction kept 9 bases outside the gene matches. Germline CDR1 is MNHEY and CDR2 is SVGAGI. The CDR3 has 13 amino acids. The CDR3, as DNA: TGTGCCAGCATGTACGAGGGGGCACGCGAGCAGTACTTC. Translated: CASMYEGAREQYF.

The V call is TRBV12-5, the J call TRBJ2-1; D perhaps matches TRBD2 (7 bases). The V end was cut by 0 bases, the J end by 4 bases, with 13 bases between. Germline lookup yields CDR1 LGHNT and CDR2 FRNRAP. This CDR3 has 16 residues. CDR3 amino acids: CASGLVLGGGYNEQFF. CDR3 DNA: TGTGCTAGTGGTTTGGTCCTAGGGGGGGGTTACAATGAGCAGTTCTTC.